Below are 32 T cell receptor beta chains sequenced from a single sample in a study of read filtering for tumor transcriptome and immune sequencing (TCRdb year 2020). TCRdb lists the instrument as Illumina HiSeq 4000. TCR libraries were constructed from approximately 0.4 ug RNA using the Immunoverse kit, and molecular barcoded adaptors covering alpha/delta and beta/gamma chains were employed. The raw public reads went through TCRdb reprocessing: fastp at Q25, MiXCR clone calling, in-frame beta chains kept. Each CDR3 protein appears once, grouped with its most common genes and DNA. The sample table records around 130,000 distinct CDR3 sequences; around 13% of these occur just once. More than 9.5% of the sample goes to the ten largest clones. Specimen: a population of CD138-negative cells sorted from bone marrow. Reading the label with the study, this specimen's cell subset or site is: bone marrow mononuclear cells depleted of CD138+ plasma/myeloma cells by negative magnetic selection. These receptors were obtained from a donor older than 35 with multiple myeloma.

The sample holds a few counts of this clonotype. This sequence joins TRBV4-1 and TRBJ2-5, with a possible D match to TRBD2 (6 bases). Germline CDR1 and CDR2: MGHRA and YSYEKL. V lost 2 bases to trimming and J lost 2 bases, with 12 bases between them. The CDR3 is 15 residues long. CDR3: CASSQRGLRQETQYF. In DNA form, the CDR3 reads TGCGCCAGCAGCCAACGGGGGTTGCGGCAAGAGACCCAGTACTTC.

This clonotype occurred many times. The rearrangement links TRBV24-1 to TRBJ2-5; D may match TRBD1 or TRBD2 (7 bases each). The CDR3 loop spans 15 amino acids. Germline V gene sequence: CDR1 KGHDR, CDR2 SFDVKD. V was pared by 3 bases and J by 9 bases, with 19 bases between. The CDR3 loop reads CATSDATRDSGAQYF. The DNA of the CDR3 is TGTGCCACCAGTGATGCCACCCGGGACAGCGGGGCCCAGTACTTC.

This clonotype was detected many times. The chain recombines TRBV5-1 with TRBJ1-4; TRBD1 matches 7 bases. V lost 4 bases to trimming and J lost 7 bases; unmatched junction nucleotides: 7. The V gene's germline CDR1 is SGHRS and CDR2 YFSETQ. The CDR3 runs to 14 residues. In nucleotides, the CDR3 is TGCGCCAGCAGCCAGGGACAGCTTGCTGAAAAACTGTTTTTT. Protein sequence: CASSQGQLAEKLFF.

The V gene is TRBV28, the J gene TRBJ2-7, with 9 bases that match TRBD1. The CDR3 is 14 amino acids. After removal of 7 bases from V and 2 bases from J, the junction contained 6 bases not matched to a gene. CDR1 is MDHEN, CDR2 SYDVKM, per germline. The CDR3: CASTPGTGTYEQYF. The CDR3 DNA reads TGTGCCAGCACCCCAGGGACAGGGACCTACGAGCAGTACTTC.

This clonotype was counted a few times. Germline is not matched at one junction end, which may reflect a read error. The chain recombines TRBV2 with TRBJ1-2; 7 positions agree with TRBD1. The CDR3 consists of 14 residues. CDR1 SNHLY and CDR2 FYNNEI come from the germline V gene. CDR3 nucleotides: TGTGCCAGCAGGAAGGCCGGGACAGACTATGGCCACACCTTC. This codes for CASRKAGTDYGHTF.

The CDR3: CASSLGGFATQYF. The CDR3 nucleotides are TGTGCCAGCAGCTTAGGAGGATTTGCGACCCAGTACTTC. The gene calls are TRBV7-9 and TRBJ2-5; D is unresolved. Trimming shortened V by 1 base and J by 7 bases, and 10 bases separated the two germline ends. The germline V gene encodes CDR1 SEHNR and CDR2 FQNEAQ (reference sequence). There are 13 residues in the CDR3.

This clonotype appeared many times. CDR3 in amino acids: CASSSLTGTSGRGGEQYF. In DNA, the CDR3 is TGTGCCAGCAGCTCCCTAACGGGCACTAGCGGACGAGGGGGCGAGCAGTACTTC. The rearrangement links TRBV7-9 to TRBJ2-7, with TRBD2 matching 8 bases. The junction had 20 bases not matched to a gene; V was cut back by 4 bases and J by 6 bases. CDR1 is SEHNR, CDR2 FQNEAQ, per germline (reference sequence). The CDR3 is made up of 18 amino acids.

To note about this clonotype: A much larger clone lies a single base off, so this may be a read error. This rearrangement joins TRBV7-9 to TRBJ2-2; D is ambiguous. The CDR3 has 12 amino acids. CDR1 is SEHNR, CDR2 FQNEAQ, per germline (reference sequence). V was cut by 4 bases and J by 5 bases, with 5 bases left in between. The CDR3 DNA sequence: TGTGCCAGCAGCTCAGCAACCGGGGAGCTGTTTTTT. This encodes CASSSATGELFF.

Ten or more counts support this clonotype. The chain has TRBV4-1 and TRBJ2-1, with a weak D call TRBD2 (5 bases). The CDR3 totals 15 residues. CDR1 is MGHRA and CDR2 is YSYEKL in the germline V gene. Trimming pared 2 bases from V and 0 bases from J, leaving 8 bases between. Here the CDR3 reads CASSQRGSSYNEQFF. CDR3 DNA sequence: TGCGCCAGCAGCCAACGGGGTAGCTCCTACAATGAGCAGTTCTTC.

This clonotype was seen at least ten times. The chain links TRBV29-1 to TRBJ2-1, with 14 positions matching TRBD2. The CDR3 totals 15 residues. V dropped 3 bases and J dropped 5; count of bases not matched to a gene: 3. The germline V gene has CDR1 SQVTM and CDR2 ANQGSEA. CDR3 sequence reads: CSVDLGLAGDNEQFF. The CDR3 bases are TGCAGCGTTGACCTGGGACTAGCGGGAGACAATGAGCAGTTCTTC.

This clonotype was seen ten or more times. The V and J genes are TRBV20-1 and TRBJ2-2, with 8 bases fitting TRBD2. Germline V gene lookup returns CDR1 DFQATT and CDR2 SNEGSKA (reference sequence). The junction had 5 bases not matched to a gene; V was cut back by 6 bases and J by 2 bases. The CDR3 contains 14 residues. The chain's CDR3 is CSASGGLNTGELFF. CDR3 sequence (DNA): TGCAGTGCGAGCGGGGGACTTAACACCGGGGAGCTGTTTTTT.

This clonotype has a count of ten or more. CDR3 sequence: CASSLSPGQEVYGYTF. The CDR3 nucleotides read TGTGCCAGCAGTCTCAGCCCGGGACAGGAGGTCTATGGCTACACCTTC. This sequence joins TRBV4-2 and TRBJ1-2; 8 bases align to TRBD1. Trimming at V came to 6 bases and at J to 4 bases, leaving 13 bases not matched to a gene. The CDR3 totals 16 residues. Germline assignment: CDR1 LGHNA and CDR2 YNFKEQ.

CDR3 nucleotide sequence: TGCGCCAGCAGTTACAGGGACGGCGCCAATGAGCAGTTCTTC. Its translation: CASSYRDGANEQFF. V and J are TRBV5-1 and TRBJ2-1; D possibly corresponds to TRBD1 (6 bases). Germline CDR1 reads SGHRS; CDR2 reads YFSETQ. Trimming removed 5 bases at V and 6 bases at J, with 15 bases between. This CDR3 is built from 14 residues.

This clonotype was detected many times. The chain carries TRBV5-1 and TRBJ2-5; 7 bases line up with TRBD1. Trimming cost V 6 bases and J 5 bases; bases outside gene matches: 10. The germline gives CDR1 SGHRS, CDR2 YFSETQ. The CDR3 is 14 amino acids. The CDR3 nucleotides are TGCGCCAGCATCCGGACAGGCGCTAAGGAGACCCAGTACTTC. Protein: CASIRTGAKETQYF.

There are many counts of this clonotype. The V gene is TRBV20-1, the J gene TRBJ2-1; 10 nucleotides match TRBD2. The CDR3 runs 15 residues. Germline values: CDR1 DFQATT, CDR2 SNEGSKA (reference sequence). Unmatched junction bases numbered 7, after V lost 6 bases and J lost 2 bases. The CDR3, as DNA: TGCAGTGCCCGGGCTGGGACTAGCGCCTACAATGAGCAGTTCTTC. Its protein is CSARAGTSAYNEQFF.

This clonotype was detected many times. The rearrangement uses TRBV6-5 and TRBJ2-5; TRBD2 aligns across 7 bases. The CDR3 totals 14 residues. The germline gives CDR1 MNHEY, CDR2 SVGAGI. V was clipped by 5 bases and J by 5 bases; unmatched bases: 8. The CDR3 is CASSNGLDGETQYF. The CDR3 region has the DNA TGTGCCAGCAGTAACGGACTAGACGGGGAGACCCAGTACTTC.

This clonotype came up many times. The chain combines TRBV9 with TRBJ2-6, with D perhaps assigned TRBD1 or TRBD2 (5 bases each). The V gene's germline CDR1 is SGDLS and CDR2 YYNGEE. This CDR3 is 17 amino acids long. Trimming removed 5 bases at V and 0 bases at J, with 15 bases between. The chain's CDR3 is CASSGGRVVSGANVLTF. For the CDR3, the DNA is TGTGCCAGCAGTGGGGGTCGGGTAGTCTCTGGGGCCAACGTCCTGACTTTC.

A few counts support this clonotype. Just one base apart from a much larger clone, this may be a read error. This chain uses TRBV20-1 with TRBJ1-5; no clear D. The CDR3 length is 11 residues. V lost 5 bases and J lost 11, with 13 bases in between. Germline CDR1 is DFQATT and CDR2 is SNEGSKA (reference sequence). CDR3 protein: CSAQASESQHF. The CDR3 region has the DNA TGCAGTGCTCAAGCCTCGGAGTCCCAGCATTTT.

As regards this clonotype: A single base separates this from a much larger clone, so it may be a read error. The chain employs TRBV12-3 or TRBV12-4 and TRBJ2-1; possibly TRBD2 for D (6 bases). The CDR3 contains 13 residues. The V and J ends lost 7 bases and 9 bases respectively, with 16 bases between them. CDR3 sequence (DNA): TGTGCCAGCATCCCTATGTGGGGGGTTGAGCAGTTCTTC. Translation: CASIPMWGVEQFF.

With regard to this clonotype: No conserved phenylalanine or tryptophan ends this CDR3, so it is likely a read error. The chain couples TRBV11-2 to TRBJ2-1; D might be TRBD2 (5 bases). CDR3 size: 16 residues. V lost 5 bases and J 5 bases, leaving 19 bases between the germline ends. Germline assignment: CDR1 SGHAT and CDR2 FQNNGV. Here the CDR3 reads CASSPYGLAADNEQFL. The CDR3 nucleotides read TGTGCCAGCAGCCCATACGGGCTAGCTGCCGACAATGAGCAGTTCCTC.

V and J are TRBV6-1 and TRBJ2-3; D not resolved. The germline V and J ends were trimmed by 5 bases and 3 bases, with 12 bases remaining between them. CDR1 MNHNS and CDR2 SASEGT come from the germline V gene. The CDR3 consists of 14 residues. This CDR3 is CASSRETETDTQYF. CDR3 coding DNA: TGTGCCAGCAGTAGGGAAACGGAGACAGATACGCAGTATTTT.

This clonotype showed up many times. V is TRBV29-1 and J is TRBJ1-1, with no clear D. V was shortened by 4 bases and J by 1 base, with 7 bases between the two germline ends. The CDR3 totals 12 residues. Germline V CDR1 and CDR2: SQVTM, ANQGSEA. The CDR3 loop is CSVGTGNTEAFF. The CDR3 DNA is TGCAGCGTTGGGACGGGGAACACTGAAGCTTTCTTT.

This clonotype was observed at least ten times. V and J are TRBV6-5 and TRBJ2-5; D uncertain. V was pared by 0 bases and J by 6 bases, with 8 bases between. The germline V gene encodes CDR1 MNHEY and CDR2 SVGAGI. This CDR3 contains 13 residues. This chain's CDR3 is CASSYSNTKTQYF. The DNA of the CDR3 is TGTGCCAGCAGTTACTCGAACACGAAGACCCAGTACTTC.

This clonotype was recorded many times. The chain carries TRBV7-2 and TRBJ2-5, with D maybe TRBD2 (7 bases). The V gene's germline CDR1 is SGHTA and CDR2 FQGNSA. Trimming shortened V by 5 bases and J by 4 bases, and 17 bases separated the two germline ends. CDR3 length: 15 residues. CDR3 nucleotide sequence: TGTGCCAGCAGCGAGCCGGGGGGCAGGGGAGAGACCCAGTACTTC. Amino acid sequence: CASSEPGGRGETQYF.

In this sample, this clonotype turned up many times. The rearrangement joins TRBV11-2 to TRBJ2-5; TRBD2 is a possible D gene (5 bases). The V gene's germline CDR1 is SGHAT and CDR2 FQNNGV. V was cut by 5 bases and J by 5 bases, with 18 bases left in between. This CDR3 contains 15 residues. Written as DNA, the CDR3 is TGTGCCAGCAGCCCCGGGATTGGTGGATTGGAGACCCAGTACTTC. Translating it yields CASSPGIGGLETQYF. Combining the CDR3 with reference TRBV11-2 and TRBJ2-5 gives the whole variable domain EAGVAQSPRYKIIEKRQSVAFWCNPISGHATLYWYQQILGQGPKLLIQFQNNGVVDDSQLPKDRFSAERLKGVDSTLKIQPAKLEDSAVYLCASSPGIGGLETQYFGPGTRLLVL.

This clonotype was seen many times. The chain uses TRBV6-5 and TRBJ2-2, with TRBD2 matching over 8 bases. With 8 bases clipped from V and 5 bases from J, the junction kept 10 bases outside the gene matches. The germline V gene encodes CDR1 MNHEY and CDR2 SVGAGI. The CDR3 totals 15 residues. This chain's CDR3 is CASAYAGGLTGELFF. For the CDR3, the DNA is TGTGCCAGCGCCTATGCGGGAGGTCTGACCGGGGAGCTGTTTTTT.

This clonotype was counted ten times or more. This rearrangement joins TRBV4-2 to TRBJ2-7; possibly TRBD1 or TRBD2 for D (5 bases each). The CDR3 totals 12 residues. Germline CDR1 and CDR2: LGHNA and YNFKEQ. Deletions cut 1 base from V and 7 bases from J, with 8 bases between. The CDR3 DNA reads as TGTGCCAGCAGCCAAGGCGAGGGGGAGCAGTACTTC. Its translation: CASSQGEGEQYF.

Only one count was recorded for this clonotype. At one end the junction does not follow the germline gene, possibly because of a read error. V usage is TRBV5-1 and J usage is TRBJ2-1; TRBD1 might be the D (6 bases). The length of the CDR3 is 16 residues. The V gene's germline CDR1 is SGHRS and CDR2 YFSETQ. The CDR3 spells CTSSLAADSSCNEQFF. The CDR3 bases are TGCACCAGCAGCTTGGCCGCGGACAGTTCTTGCAATGAGCAGTTCTTC.

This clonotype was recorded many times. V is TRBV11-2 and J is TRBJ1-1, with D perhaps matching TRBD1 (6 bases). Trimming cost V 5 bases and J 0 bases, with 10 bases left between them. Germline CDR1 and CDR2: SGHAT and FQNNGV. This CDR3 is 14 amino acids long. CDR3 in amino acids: CASSRGHMNTEAFF. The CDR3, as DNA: TGTGCCAGCAGCCGGGGACATATGAACACTGAAGCTTTCTTT. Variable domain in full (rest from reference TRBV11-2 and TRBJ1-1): EAGVAQSPRYKIIEKRQSVAFWCNPISGHATLYWYQQILGQGPKLLIQFQNNGVVDDSQLPKDRFSAERLKGVDSTLKIQPAKLEDSAVYLCASSRGHMNTEAFFGQGTRLTVV.

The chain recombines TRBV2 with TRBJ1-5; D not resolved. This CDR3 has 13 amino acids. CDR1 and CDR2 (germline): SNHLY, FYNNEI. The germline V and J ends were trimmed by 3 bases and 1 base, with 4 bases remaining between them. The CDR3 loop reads CASSDLSNQPQHF. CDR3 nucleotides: TGTGCCAGCAGTGATTTGAGCAATCAGCCCCAGCATTTT.

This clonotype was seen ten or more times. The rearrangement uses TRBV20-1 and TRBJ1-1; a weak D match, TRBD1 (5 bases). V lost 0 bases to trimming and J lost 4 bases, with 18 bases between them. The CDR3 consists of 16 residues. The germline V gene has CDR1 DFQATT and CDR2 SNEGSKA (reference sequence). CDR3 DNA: TGCAGTGCTAGAGACGTAGGACAATACCTCACCACTGAAGCTTTCTTT. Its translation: CSARDVGQYLTTEAFF.

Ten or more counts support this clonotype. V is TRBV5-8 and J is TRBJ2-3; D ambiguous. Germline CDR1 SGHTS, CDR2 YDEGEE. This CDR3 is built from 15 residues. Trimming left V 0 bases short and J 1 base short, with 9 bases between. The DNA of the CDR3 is TGTGCCAGCAGCTTGGGAGTGGGCGGCACAGATACGCAGTATTTT. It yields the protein CASSLGVGGTDTQYF.